The clone carrying this TCR beta chain was seen once. The CDR3 consists of 14 residues. The germline V gene encodes CDR1 MNHEY and CDR2 SVGAGI. The V gene end was trimmed by 5 bases and the J gene end by 3 bases; junction bases not matched to a gene: 5. The sample belongs to a study of blood T cell repertoires in COVID-19. In the study overall: Collection of acute and convalescent COVID-19 samples took place in the United States, Italy and Spain. T cells, B-cell-depleted T cells, or PBMCs provided the cDNA or gDNA that served as material.

Libraries were prepared by immunoSEQ multiplex PCR; TCRdb keeps only in-frame clonotypes and omits some of them. The sample lists about 150,000 clones, 80% to 90% occurring once. The chain couples TRBV6-5 to TRBJ2-7; 9 bases match TRBD1. Sequencing input: peripheral blood. This sequence originates from a woman in her thirties or forties with acute or convalescent COVID-19. The CDR3 sequence: CASSPGTGFYEQYF. The CDR3 DNA sequence: TGTGCCAGCAGTCCCGGGACAGGGTTCTACGAGCAGTACTTC.